The rows below give T cell receptor beta chains drawn from one sample of a study of T cell responses to AZD1222 COVID-19 vaccine. Sequenced by immunoSEQ multiplex PCR; TCRdb stores in-frame clones only, minus some. The sample lists about 160,000 clones; over 75% were seen once. The input for sequencing was peripheral blood, taken on day 0 of AZD1222 vaccination. Receptor source: an adult in good health. Both conserved end residues are part of each CDR3. D genes are given only for firm matches. Clone size is shown for a subset of rows, as once, few, many or a class of expanded clone.

v_gene: TRBV5-1; j_gene: TRBJ2-2; d_gene: -; abundance: -; len: 15; CDR3aa: CASSVKSVGTGELFF; CDR3nt: TGCGCCAGCAGCGTAAAGAGCGTGGGCACCGGGGAGCTGTTTTTT
v_gene: TRBV30; j_gene: TRBJ1-1; d_gene: -; abundance: -; len: 11; CDR3aa: CAWSVGSKAFF; CDR3nt: TGTGCCTGGAGTGTTGGGTCAAAAGCTTTCTTT
v_gene: TRBV2; j_gene: TRBJ2-5; d_gene: -; abundance: -; len: 13; CDR3aa: CASRGQSVETQYF; CDR3nt: TGTGCCAGCAGGGGACAATCCGTGGAGACCCAGTACTTC
v_gene: TRBV3-1/TRBV3-2; j_gene: TRBJ2-2; d_gene: -; abundance: -; len: 16; CDR3aa: CASSQGYRGGGGELFF; CDR3nt: TGTGCCAGCAGCCAAGGATACCGGGGCGGTGGCGGGGAGCTGTTTTTT
v_gene: TRBV6-5; j_gene: TRBJ2-7; d_gene: -; abundance: -; len: 15; CDR3aa: CASSYSGEGTYEQYF; CDR3nt: TGTGCCAGCAGTTACTCCGGTGAGGGGACCTACGAGCAGTACTTC
v_gene: TRBV19; j_gene: TRBJ2-7; d_gene: TRBD1; abundance: -; len: 14; CDR3aa: CASSPRDRTYEQYF; CDR3nt: TGTGCCAGTAGTCCCAGGGACAGAACCTACGAGCAGTACTTC
v_gene: TRBV4-1; j_gene: TRBJ1-6; d_gene: -; abundance: -; len: 17; CDR3aa: CASSQAASMGANSPLHF; CDR3nt: TGCGCCAGCAGCCAAGCAGCCTCTATGGGCGCCAATTCACCCCTCCACTTT
v_gene: TRBV7-8; j_gene: TRBJ1-3; d_gene: -; abundance: -; len: 14; CDR3aa: CASSLMPAGNTIYF; CDR3nt: TGTGCCAGCAGCCTGATGCCCGCTGGAAACACCATATATTTT
v_gene: TRBV2; j_gene: TRBJ2-2; d_gene: -; abundance: -; len: 15; CDR3aa: CASTTVTPNTGELFF; CDR3nt: TGTGCCAGCACGACTGTGACACCAAACACCGGGGAGCTGTTTTTT
v_gene: TRBV10-3; j_gene: TRBJ1-5; d_gene: -; abundance: -; len: 15; CDR3aa: CAISGDQGGNQPQHF; CDR3nt: TGTGCCATCAGTGGGGACCAGGGAGGCAATCAGCCCCAGCATTTT
v_gene: TRBV7-2; j_gene: TRBJ2-4; d_gene: TRBD1; abundance: -; len: 14; CDR3aa: CASSRDRVKNIQYF; CDR3nt: TGTGCCAGCAGCCGGGACAGGGTAAAAAACATTCAGTACTTC
v_gene: TRBV7-9; j_gene: TRBJ1-4; d_gene: TRBD1; abundance: -; len: 16; CDR3aa: CASSLRSTGANEKLFF; CDR3nt: TGTGCCAGCAGCCTGCGGTCGACAGGGGCTAATGAAAAACTGTTTTTT
v_gene: TRBV5-8; j_gene: TRBJ2-1; d_gene: TRBD1; abundance: -; len: 13; CDR3aa: CASSLVGGDEQFF; CDR3nt: TGTGCCAGCAGCTTAGTAGGGGGCGATGAGCAGTTCTTC
v_gene: TRBV28; j_gene: TRBJ1-3; d_gene: -; abundance: -; len: 13; CDR3aa: CASSQGRGNTIYF; CDR3nt: TGTGCCAGCAGTCAGGGACGGGGAAACACCATATATTTT
v_gene: TRBV7-9; j_gene: TRBJ2-5; d_gene: TRBD2; abundance: -; len: 14; CDR3aa: CASSLGGIQETQYF; CDR3nt: TGTGCCAGCAGCCTCGGGGGGATCCAAGAGACCCAGTACTTC
v_gene: TRBV5-1; j_gene: TRBJ1-2; d_gene: -; abundance: -; len: 13; CDR3aa: CASSLASDYGYTF; CDR3nt: TGCGCCAGCAGCTTGGCGTCAGACTATGGCTACACCTTC
v_gene: TRBV4-3; j_gene: TRBJ1-5; d_gene: -; abundance: -; len: 15; CDR3aa: CASSQDLGGNQPQHF; CDR3nt: TGCGCCAGCAGCCAAGATTTAGGGGGCAATCAGCCCCAGCATTTT
v_gene: TRBV5-4; j_gene: TRBJ2-7; d_gene: -; abundance: -; len: 17; CDR3aa: CASSRAIEGPDSYEQYF; CDR3nt: TGTGCCAGCAGCAGGGCGATTGAGGGTCCCGACTCCTACGAGCAGTACTTC
v_gene: TRBV5-4; j_gene: TRBJ1-3; d_gene: TRBD1; abundance: -; len: 15; CDR3aa: CASSLGQGAGNTIYF; CDR3nt: TGTGCCAGCAGCTTGGGACAGGGGGCTGGAAACACCATATATTTT
v_gene: TRBV11-2; j_gene: TRBJ1-3; d_gene: -; abundance: once; len: 15; CDR3aa: CASSLSWAKQNTIYF; CDR3nt: TGTGCCAGCAGCTTGTCTTGGGCAAAGCAAAACACCATATATTTT
v_gene: TRBV7-2; j_gene: TRBJ1-2; d_gene: TRBD1; abundance: -; len: 14; CDR3aa: CASSPRTGYYGYTF; CDR3nt: TGTGCCAGCAGCCCAAGGACAGGGTACTATGGCTACACCTTC
v_gene: TRBV3-1/TRBV3-2; j_gene: TRBJ2-7; d_gene: TRBD2; abundance: -; len: 14; CDR3aa: CASSQASGGYEQYF; CDR3nt: TGTGCCAGCAGCCAAGCTAGCGGGGGTTACGAGCAGTACTTC
v_gene: TRBV6-2/TRBV6-3; j_gene: TRBJ1-6; d_gene: TRBD1; abundance: once; len: 14; CDR3aa: CASSRDRVRSPLHF; CDR3nt: TGTGCCAGCAGTCGGGACAGGGTACGGTCACCCCTCCACTTT
v_gene: TRBV4-3; j_gene: TRBJ2-7; d_gene: -; abundance: -; len: 13; CDR3aa: CASSQGRSYEQYF; CDR3nt: TGCGCCAGCAGCCAGGGGAGATCCTACGAGCAGTACTTC
v_gene: TRBV19; j_gene: TRBJ2-3; d_gene: -; abundance: -; len: 17; CDR3aa: CASSSPLGRGGTDTQYF; CDR3nt: TGTGCCAGTAGTAGCCCCCTCGGGCGGGGAGGCACAGATACGCAGTATTTT
v_gene: TRBV11-3; j_gene: TRBJ2-7; d_gene: TRBD1; abundance: -; len: 16; CDR3aa: CASSLYTGTGTYEQYF; CDR3nt: TGTGCCAGCAGCTTGTACACCGGGACAGGAACTTACGAGCAGTACTTC
v_gene: TRBV7-9; j_gene: TRBJ2-3; d_gene: TRBD1; abundance: -; len: 16; CDR3aa: CASSAYRGTSTDTQYF; CDR3nt: TGTGCCAGCAGCGCTTACAGGGGGACTAGCACAGATACGCAGTATTTT
v_gene: TRBV5-1; j_gene: TRBJ2-2; d_gene: TRBD2; abundance: -; len: 16; CDR3aa: CASSLGLARGTGELFF; CDR3nt: TGCGCCAGCAGCCTAGGACTAGCTCGGGGCACCGGGGAGCTGTTTTTT
v_gene: TRBV16; j_gene: TRBJ2-7; d_gene: -; abundance: -; len: 14; CDR3aa: CASSQYKGGGEQYF; CDR3nt: TGTGCCAGCAGCCAATACAAGGGAGGGGGCGAGCAGTACTTC
v_gene: TRBV7-3; j_gene: TRBJ2-3; d_gene: TRBD2; abundance: -; len: 17; CDR3aa: CASSHLSGGPGTDTQYF; CDR3nt: TGTGCCAGCAGCCATCTTAGCGGGGGGCCCGGGACAGATACGCAGTATTTT
v_gene: TRBV7-3; j_gene: TRBJ2-7; d_gene: TRBD2; abundance: -; len: 15; CDR3aa: CASSPSGSSSYEQYF; CDR3nt: TGTGCCAGCAGCCCTAGCGGGAGTAGCTCCTACGAGCAGTACTTC
v_gene: TRBV28; j_gene: TRBJ1-1; d_gene: -; abundance: -; len: 14; CDR3aa: CASSPGLMNTEAFF; CDR3nt: TGTGCCAGCAGCCCCGGACTGATGAACACTGAAGCTTTCTTT
v_gene: TRBV10-3; j_gene: TRBJ2-1; d_gene: -; abundance: -; len: 10; CDR3aa: CATEAGEQFF; CDR3nt: TGTGCCACCGAGGCCGGTGAGCAGTTCTTC
v_gene: TRBV7-2; j_gene: TRBJ1-1; d_gene: -; abundance: -; len: 14; CDR3aa: CASSLGTLNTEAFF; CDR3nt: TGTGCCAGCAGCTTGGGGACACTTAACACTGAAGCTTTCTTT
v_gene: TRBV9; j_gene: TRBJ2-5; d_gene: -; abundance: -; len: 9; CDR3aa: CAISETQYF; CDR3nt: TGTGCCATCTCCGAGACCCAGTACTTC
v_gene: TRBV9; j_gene: TRBJ2-5; d_gene: TRBD2; abundance: -; len: 18; CDR3aa: CASSVAPAKGGGQETQYF; CDR3nt: TGTGCCAGCAGCGTAGCCCCCGCCAAAGGCGGGGGTCAAGAGACCCAGTACTTC
v_gene: TRBV7-8; j_gene: TRBJ2-5; d_gene: -; abundance: -; len: 14; CDR3aa: CASSREGGRETQYF; CDR3nt: TGTGCCAGCAGCCGAGAGGGGGGGCGAGAGACCCAGTACTTC
v_gene: TRBV6-5; j_gene: TRBJ1-4; d_gene: -; abundance: -; len: 15; CDR3aa: CASSRDRRTNEKLFF; CDR3nt: TGTGCCAGCAGTCGAGACAGACGAACTAATGAAAAACTGTTTTTT
v_gene: TRBV28; j_gene: TRBJ2-1; d_gene: TRBD1; abundance: -; len: 17; CDR3aa: CASSLLGVGQGPNEQFF; CDR3nt: TGTGCCAGCAGTTTATTGGGGGTGGGACAGGGACCCAATGAGCAGTTCTTC
v_gene: TRBV28; j_gene: TRBJ1-2; d_gene: -; abundance: -; len: 12; CDR3aa: CAVGREVGGYTF; CDR3nt: TGTGCCGTTGGACGGGAGGTGGGGGGCTACACCTTC
v_gene: TRBV2; j_gene: TRBJ1-2; d_gene: -; abundance: -; len: 16; CDR3aa: CASSAGTDHFNYGYTF; CDR3nt: TGTGCCAGCAGCGCGGGGACGGATCACTTTAACTATGGCTACACCTTC
v_gene: TRBV18; j_gene: TRBJ2-3; d_gene: -; abundance: -; len: 16; CDR3aa: CASSPPAGFGTDTQYF; CDR3nt: TGTGCCAGCTCACCACCTGCAGGTTTTGGCACAGATACGCAGTATTTT
v_gene: TRBV4-3; j_gene: TRBJ2-5; d_gene: TRBD1; abundance: -; len: 17; CDR3aa: CASSQNLDRGGTETQYF; CDR3nt: TGCGCCAGCAGCCAAAACCTTGACAGGGGCGGGACGGAGACCCAGTACTTC
v_gene: TRBV14; j_gene: TRBJ1-2; d_gene: -; abundance: -; len: 13; CDR3aa: CASSQVSGYGYTF; CDR3nt: TGTGCCAGCAGCCAAGTGTCCGGGTATGGCTACACCTTC
v_gene: TRBV7-4; j_gene: TRBJ1-2; d_gene: -; abundance: -; len: 12; CDR3aa: CASSFHTYGYTF; CDR3nt: TGTGCCAGCAGCTTCCATACCTATGGCTACACCTTC
v_gene: TRBV11-2; j_gene: TRBJ1-2; d_gene: -; abundance: -; len: 14; CDR3aa: CASSFQGLNYGYTF; CDR3nt: TGTGCCAGCAGCTTTCAGGGACTGAACTATGGCTACACCTTC
v_gene: TRBV19; j_gene: TRBJ1-2; d_gene: -; abundance: -; len: 12; CDR3aa: CASSMRQDGYTF; CDR3nt: TGTGCCAGTAGTATGAGGCAGGATGGCTACACCTTC
v_gene: TRBV29-1; j_gene: TRBJ2-1; d_gene: -; abundance: -; len: 10; CDR3aa: CSARAYEQFF; CDR3nt: TGCAGCGCCCGGGCCTATGAGCAGTTCTTC
v_gene: TRBV6-6; j_gene: TRBJ1-6; d_gene: -; abundance: -; len: 14; CDR3aa: CASRDITQGSPLHF; CDR3nt: TGTGCCAGCAGGGACATAACCCAGGGTTCACCCCTCCACTTT
v_gene: TRBV19; j_gene: TRBJ2-7; d_gene: TRBD1; abundance: -; len: 13; CDR3aa: CASSQDRDYEQYF; CDR3nt: TGTGCCAGTAGCCAGGACAGGGACTACGAGCAGTACTTC
v_gene: TRBV6-5; j_gene: TRBJ2-7; d_gene: -; abundance: -; len: 14; CDR3aa: CASTQTGRSYEQYF; CDR3nt: TGTGCCAGCACCCAGACGGGACGGAGCTACGAGCAGTACTTC
v_gene: TRBV4-1; j_gene: TRBJ1-1; d_gene: TRBD1; abundance: -; len: 15; CDR3aa: CASSQDGDRNTEAFF; CDR3nt: TGCGCCAGCAGCCAAGATGGGGACAGAAACACTGAAGCTTTCTTT
v_gene: TRBV4-1; j_gene: TRBJ2-7; d_gene: TRBD1; abundance: -; len: 16; CDR3aa: CASSQDGTGGGSEQYF; CDR3nt: TGCGCCAGCAGCCAAGATGGAACAGGGGGAGGCTCCGAGCAGTACTTC
v_gene: TRBV7-2; j_gene: TRBJ1-2; d_gene: -; abundance: -; len: 12; CDR3aa: CASSWTAYGYTF; CDR3nt: TGTGCCAGCAGCTGGACAGCCTATGGCTACACCTTC